These T cell receptor beta chains were read from a single sample in a study of T cells in tumors after PD-1 blockade. Produced via immunoSEQ multiplex PCR; TCRdb's table is partial and in-frame only. The sample gives roughly 6,100 clones, 60% to 70% of which show up once; more than 4.5% is in the top ten. The sample in question was tumor tissue, obtained before anti-PD-1 treatment. The origin of the receptors is a human donor with basal cell carcinoma. Each CDR3 is given with its conserved first and last residue. A D gene is named only where the DNA matches it firmly. The size field is filled for only some rows; it gives once, few, many or a size class.

D: TRBD2
size: NA
J: TRBJ2-5
V: TRBV3-1/TRBV3-2
DNA: TGTGCCAGCAGCCAAGATGGGGGGGGGACCCAGTACTTC
CDR3: CASSQDGGGTQYF

D: NA
size: NA
J: TRBJ2-1
V: TRBV5-1
DNA: TGCGCCAGCAGCTTCACGAGCTCCTACAATGAGCAGTTCTTC
CDR3: CASSFTSSYNEQFF

D: TRBD2
size: medium-sized
J: TRBJ2-3
V: TRBV5-5
DNA: TGTGCCAGCACCGTGTCGGTAGCGGGTGCCCAAGATACGCAGTATTTT
CDR3: CASTVSVAGAQDTQYF

D: NA
size: NA
J: TRBJ2-1
V: TRBV6-5
DNA: TGTGCCAGCAGTTTTGTGACACAACGGAATGAGCAGTTCTTC
CDR3: CASSFVTQRNEQFF

D: NA
size: once
J: TRBJ2-7
V: TRBV5-8
DNA: TGTGCCAGCAGCTTGGATCGAGGGGTTGGCTACGAGCAGTACTTC
CDR3: CASSLDRGVGYEQYF

D: NA
size: NA
J: TRBJ1-1
V: TRBV4-2
DNA: TGTGCCAGCAGCCAGCACTTGGGCGAAACTGAAGCTTTCTTT
CDR3: CASSQHLGETEAFF

D: TRBD1
size: medium-sized
J: TRBJ2-6
V: TRBV9
DNA: TGTGCCAGCAGCGTAGGAGACAGGGGGCAAGTCGGGGCCAACGTCCTGACTTTC
CDR3: CASSVGDRGQVGANVLTF

D: TRBD1
size: NA
J: TRBJ2-1
V: TRBV6-5
DNA: TGTGCCAGCAGTTACTGGCAGGGGGCGCGAAATGAGCAGTTCTTC
CDR3: CASSYWQGARNEQFF

D: NA
size: NA
J: TRBJ2-1
V: TRBV18
DNA: TGTGCCAGCTCACCACCGACCGGGCAGACGAATGAGCAGTTCTTC
CDR3: CASSPPTGQTNEQFF

D: NA
size: NA
J: TRBJ2-7
V: TRBV12-3/TRBV12-4
DNA: TGTGCCAGCAGCGTAGGACTATTAACCGAGCAGTACTTC
CDR3: CASSVGLLTEQYF

D: NA
size: NA
J: TRBJ1-6
V: TRBV7-9
DNA: TGTGCCAGCAGCTCCCTTCCCGGCTCACCCCTCCACTTT
CDR3: CASSSLPGSPLHF

D: TRBD2
size: once
J: TRBJ2-7
V: TRBV25-1
DNA: TGTGCCAGCAGTGAACCGGGACTAGCGAGATACGAGCAGTACTTC
CDR3: CASSEPGLARYEQYF

D: NA
size: NA
J: TRBJ2-7
V: TRBV5-1
DNA: TGCGCCAGCAGCTCCGGTTGGGGGGTCTACGAGCAGTACTTC
CDR3: CASSSGWGVYEQYF

D: TRBD1
size: NA
J: TRBJ1-2
V: TRBV5-1
DNA: TGCGCCAGCAGCGACAGGGCACCTTATGGCTACACCTTC
CDR3: CASSDRAPYGYTF

D: TRBD1
size: NA
J: TRBJ1-2
V: TRBV6-5
DNA: TGTGCCAGCAGATCCCGAGGACAGGGCAGCGGCTACACCTTC
CDR3: CASRSRGQGSGYTF

D: TRBD1
size: NA
J: TRBJ1-2
V: TRBV5-6
DNA: TGTGCCAGCAGCAGACGGGGGACAGGGGGCTATGGCTACACCTTC
CDR3: CASSRRGTGGYGYTF

D: TRBD1
size: NA
J: TRBJ2-3
V: TRBV30
DNA: TGTGCCTCAAAATTAGTAGGGGACAGGATCACAGATACGCAGTATTTT
CDR3: CASKLVGDRITDTQYF

D: NA
size: NA
J: TRBJ1-6
V: TRBV6-5
DNA: TGTGCCAGCAGTTACTCGAGTGCGGCCAATTCACCCCTCCACTTT
CDR3: CASSYSSAANSPLHF

D: NA
size: NA
J: TRBJ1-1
V: TRBV14
DNA: TGTGCCAGCAGCCAACCTGGGATGAACACTGAAGCTTTCTTT
CDR3: CASSQPGMNTEAFF

D: NA
size: NA
J: TRBJ1-1
V: TRBV30
DNA: TGTGCCTGGAGTCCTATTGTGGCAGCTGAAGCTTTCTTT
CDR3: CAWSPIVAAEAFF

D: NA
size: NA
J: TRBJ1-2
V: TRBV6-4
DNA: TGTGCCAGCAGTGAGGGGGGCGCGGTAGACGGCTACACCTTC
CDR3: CASSEGGAVDGYTF

D: TRBD2
size: few
J: TRBJ2-3
V: TRBV19
DNA: TGTGCCAGTAGTTCCTGGCGGGGGGCTTCAGATACGCAGTATTTT
CDR3: CASSSWRGASDTQYF

D: TRBD1
size: once
J: TRBJ1-1
V: TRBV7-2
DNA: TGTGCCAGCAGTAGACAGGGGGCGCGGGCTGAAGCTTTCTTT
CDR3: CASSRQGARAEAFF

D: TRBD2
size: NA
J: TRBJ2-3
V: TRBV4-1
DNA: TGCGCCAGCAGCCAAGCAGCGGGGGGGTCCACAGATACGCAGTACTTT
CDR3: CASSQAAGGSTDTQYF

D: TRBD1
size: NA
J: TRBJ1-5
V: TRBV4-1
DNA: TGCGCCAGCAGCCAACTGGGACAGGGACGGGATCAGCCCCAGCATTTT
CDR3: CASSQLGQGRDQPQHF

D: TRBD1
size: NA
J: TRBJ2-1
V: TRBV11-3
DNA: TGTGCCAGCAGCGGACAGGGGGCCTTTAACGATGAGCAGTTCTTC
CDR3: CASSGQGAFNDEQFF

D: NA
size: few
J: TRBJ1-2
V: TRBV27
DNA: TGTGCCAGCAGTCCCGCGGGGGCAAGGGGCTACACCTTC
CDR3: CASSPAGARGYTF

D: NA
size: once
J: TRBJ1-2
V: TRBV27
DNA: TGTGCCAGCAGTCCCTCGGGTACTAACTATGGCTACACCTTC
CDR3: CASSPSGTNYGYTF

D: TRBD1
size: NA
J: TRBJ1-4
V: TRBV5-1
DNA: TGCGCCAGCAGCCGGACAGGGGGCGCGGATGAAAAACTGTTTTTT
CDR3: CASSRTGGADEKLFF

D: TRBD1
size: NA
J: TRBJ1-1
V: TRBV6-5
DNA: TGTGCCAGCAGAGGACAGGTGGTCATGAACACTGAAGCTTTCTTT
CDR3: CASRGQVVMNTEAFF

D: NA
size: NA
J: TRBJ2-1
V: TRBV6-7
DNA: TGTGCCAGCAGTCCTACTCCGGGGATCCATAGCTCCTACAATGAGCAGTTCTTC
CDR3: CASSPTPGIHSSYNEQFF

D: NA
size: NA
J: TRBJ2-7
V: TRBV20-1
DNA: TGCAGTGCTAGTGCCGAGGGGCCGGGCGACGAGCAGTACTTC
CDR3: CSASAEGPGDEQYF

D: NA
size: NA
J: TRBJ2-1
V: TRBV29-1
DNA: TGCAGCGTTTCACGGGATAGCTCCTACAATGAGCAGTTCTTC
CDR3: CSVSRDSSYNEQFF

D: NA
size: NA
J: TRBJ1-5
V: TRBV9
DNA: TGTGCCAGCAGCGTAGGGGACGGGCTGGGGCCCCAGCATTTT
CDR3: CASSVGDGLGPQHF

D: TRBD1
size: NA
J: TRBJ1-1
V: TRBV9
DNA: TGTGCCAGCAGCCAGGGACAGGGTCCTGAAGCTTTCTTT
CDR3: CASSQGQGPEAFF

D: NA
size: NA
J: TRBJ2-3
V: TRBV7-2
DNA: TGTGCCAGCAGCTTATCGAGCGCAGATACGCAGTATTTT
CDR3: CASSLSSADTQYF

D: NA
size: NA
J: TRBJ1-4
V: TRBV5-1
DNA: TGCGCCAGCAGCTTGGGATGGGGGGCAAGTAATGAAAAACTGTTTTTT
CDR3: CASSLGWGASNEKLFF

D: TRBD1
size: NA
J: TRBJ2-3
V: TRBV11-3
DNA: TGTGCCAGCAGCCCAGGGGGCGGAAGCACAGATACGCAGTATTTT
CDR3: CASSPGGGSTDTQYF

D: NA
size: few
J: TRBJ1-3
V: TRBV5-1
DNA: TGCGCCAGCAGCTTGGCGGGGTATGAGGGAAACACCATATATTTT
CDR3: CASSLAGYEGNTIYF

D: NA
size: once
J: TRBJ2-3
V: TRBV14
DNA: TGTGCCAGCAGCCCCTTCAGGAGGCGCTCTAGCACAGATACGCAGTATTTT
CDR3: CASSPFRRRSSTDTQYF

D: NA
size: NA
J: TRBJ1-2
V: TRBV6-1
DNA: TGTGCCAGCAGTGAATGGGGCAGTTTTGGTGGCTACACCTTC
CDR3: CASSEWGSFGGYTF

D: TRBD2
size: NA
J: TRBJ2-1
V: TRBV19
DNA: TGTGCCAGTAGTATCGATATAGCGGGGGGGCCGCTCTTC
CDR3: CASSIDIAGGPLF

D: NA
size: NA
J: TRBJ2-1
V: TRBV6-1
DNA: TGTGCCAGCACTCGTAGCGGCTACAATGAGCAGTTCTTC
CDR3: CASTRSGYNEQFF

D: NA
size: medium-sized
J: TRBJ1-1
V: TRBV7-2
DNA: TGTGCCAGCAGCTTAGGCCAGGGGCTGAACACTGAAGCTTTCTTT
CDR3: CASSLGQGLNTEAFF

D: NA
size: medium-sized
J: TRBJ2-2
V: TRBV7-2
DNA: TGTGCCAGCAGCTCAGATAACACCGGGGAGCTGTTTTTT
CDR3: CASSSDNTGELFF

D: TRBD1
size: few
J: TRBJ2-3
V: TRBV3-1/TRBV3-2
DNA: TGTGCCAGCAGCCAAGAGAGCCCGGGACAGGGTAGTGGTAGGGCCCATACGCAGTATTTT
CDR3: CASSQESPGQGSGRAHTQYF

D: TRBD2
size: few
J: TRBJ2-3
V: TRBV6-1
DNA: TGTGCCAGCAGTGAACTAGCGGGGGGATCCGATACGCAGTATTTT
CDR3: CASSELAGGSDTQYF

D: TRBD1
size: NA
J: TRBJ1-2
V: TRBV19
DNA: TGTGCCAGTAGTCCGAACGGGCCACAGGGGGCGCGGGGCTACACCTTC
CDR3: CASSPNGPQGARGYTF

D: NA
size: NA
J: TRBJ1-1
V: TRBV7-9
DNA: TGTGCCAGCAGCTTAGTGTTGGGGGCTTTCTTT
CDR3: CASSLVLGAFF

D: NA
size: NA
J: TRBJ2-3
V: TRBV2
DNA: TGTGCCAGCAGTGAAATGAGACTAGAGGTCCCAGATACGCAGTATTTT
CDR3: CASSEMRLEVPDTQYF

D: TRBD2
size: few
J: TRBJ2-1
V: TRBV5-1
DNA: TGCGCCAGCAGCTTGGGACTAGCGGGGGCGGTATTGAGGTCCTACAATGAGCAGTTCTTC
CDR3: CASSLGLAGAVLRSYNEQFF

D: NA
size: NA
J: TRBJ1-1
V: TRBV4-1
DNA: TGCGCCAGCAGCCAAGTGCCTCCAGCCATGAACACTGAAGCTTTCTTT
CDR3: CASSQVPPAMNTEAFF

D: TRBD1
size: NA
J: TRBJ2-3
V: TRBV29-1
DNA: TGCAGCGTTCTGCGGGGACAGGGTGAAAATACGCAGTATTTT
CDR3: CSVLRGQGENTQYF

D: NA
size: NA
J: TRBJ2-2
V: TRBV3-1/TRBV3-2
DNA: TGTGCCAGCAGCCAATGGGGATCAAGAGACACCGGGGAGCTGTTTTTT
CDR3: CASSQWGSRDTGELFF

D: TRBD1
size: NA
J: TRBJ2-1
V: TRBV4-1
DNA: TGCGCCAGCAGCCAACCGGACAGGGCTAATGAGCAGTTCTTC
CDR3: CASSQPDRANEQFF

D: TRBD1
size: once
J: TRBJ2-3
V: TRBV24-1
DNA: TGTGCCACCGGGACAGAGGGCACAGATACGCAGTATTTT
CDR3: CATGTEGTDTQYF

D: NA
size: once
J: TRBJ2-6
V: TRBV5-6
DNA: TGTGCCAGCAGCTTTTGGGGCCGAGGCTCTGGGGCCAACGTCCTGACTTTC
CDR3: CASSFWGRGSGANVLTF

D: TRBD1
size: NA
J: TRBJ1-1
V: TRBV7-9
DNA: TGTGCCAGCAGCCCCTGGACAGGGGGTGTACTTTCCACTGAAGCTTTCTTT
CDR3: CASSPWTGGVLSTEAFF